This entry lists 19 T cell receptor beta chains sequenced from one sample in a study of blood T cell repertoires in COVID-19. Profiling relied on immunoSEQ multiplex PCR, and the TCRdb table lists in-frame clones only, not all of them. This table has fewer than 40,000 clones, 75% to 90% appearing once. The sequenced material came from peripheral blood. The receptor set was obtained from a human donor in a cohort sampled during active COVID-19.

V gene TRBV10-3 combines with J gene TRBJ2-7; 9 bases agree with TRBD1. Germline CDR1 and CDR2: ENHRY and SYGVKD. The CDR3 loop spans 16 amino acids. Trimming removed 0 bases from V and 5 bases from J; junction bases left unmatched: 8. The DNA of the CDR3 is TGTGCCATCAGTGAGTCGCTGGGACAGGGTAGAAACGAGCAGTACTTC. The encoded protein is CAISESLGQGRNEQYF.

This chain connects TRBV4-2 to TRBJ2-2; possible D gene TRBD1, 6 bases. Germline CDR1 reads LGHNA; CDR2 reads YNFKEQ. CDR3 length: 15 amino acids. The V gene lost 1 base and the J gene lost 2 bases, with 8 bases spanning the gap. The CDR3 DNA is TGTGCCAGCAGCCAAGCAGGGGCTAACACCGGGGAGCTGTTTTTT. Translation gives CASSQAGANTGELFF.

The rearrangement links TRBV5-4 to TRBJ2-1; 14 bases match TRBD2. Losses at the gene ends were 4 bases for V and 8 bases for J; bases not matched to a gene: 5. Germline CDR1 is SGHNT and CDR2 is YYREEE (reference sequence). The CDR3 totals 15 residues. CDR3 DNA: TGTGCCAGCAGCCCCGGACTAGCGGGGGGCGATGAGCAGTTCTTC. Translation: CASSPGLAGGDEQFF.

This clone was seen a single time. V usage is TRBV7-8 and J usage is TRBJ1-5, with no clear D. This CDR3 comprises 16 residues. Germline V lookup: CDR1 SGHVS, CDR2 FQNEAQ. Deletions cut 1 base from V and 1 base from J, with 11 bases between. CDR3 sequence: CASSLGRLRSNQPQHF. The CDR3 DNA follows: TGTGCCAGCAGCTTAGGAAGATTGAGAAGCAATCAGCCCCAGCATTTT.

This clone was picked up a small number of times. The J gene is TRBJ1-1, the V gene TRBV28; weak D call: TRBD1 (6 bases). CDR1 is MDHEN, CDR2 SYDVKM, per germline. Trimming stripped 7 bases from V and 4 bases from J, with 13 bases between. The CDR3 covers 13 residues. The CDR3 loop reads CASNLGGGTEAFF. The CDR3 DNA sequence: TGTGCCAGCAACCTAGGGGGGGGCACTGAAGCTTTCTTT.

DNA of the CDR3: TGTGCCAGCGGGCGGGGAGGGAACACTGAAGCTTTCTTT. It codes for CASGRGGNTEAFF. The chain is built from TRBV25-1 and TRBJ1-1; no clear D gene. V was clipped by 8 bases and J by 1 base, with 11 bases between them. The length of the CDR3 is 13 residues. Germline V gene data show CDR1 as MGHDK and CDR2 as SYGVNS.

The J gene is TRBJ2-7, the V gene TRBV5-8; 16 bases are shared with TRBD2. Germline lookup yields CDR1 SGHTS and CDR2 YDEGEE. This CDR3 is 17 amino acids long. V trimming: 4 bases; J trimming: 1 base; junction bases outside the gene matches: 5. The CDR3, as DNA: TGTGCCAGCAGCCGGGGACTAGCGGGAGGGCCTTCCTACGAGCAGTACTTC. Residues: CASSRGLAGGPSYEQYF.

V is TRBV7-2 and J is TRBJ2-7; 8 bases are a match to TRBD1. With 1 base clipped from V and 6 bases from J, the junction kept 8 bases outside the gene matches. Germline values: CDR1 SGHTA, CDR2 FQGNSA. The CDR3 is made up of 15 amino acids. CDR3: CASSLDSGTGREQYF. The CDR3 DNA reads TGTGCCAGCAGCTTAGACTCCGGGACAGGTCGCGAGCAGTACTTC.

CDR3 DNA: TGTGCCAGTAGTCTGACAGAAGACGAGTATGTCTATGGCTACACCTTC. It yields the protein CASSLTEDEYVYGYTF. The chain links TRBV19 to TRBJ1-2, with D maybe TRBD1 (5 bases). The V gene lost 5 bases and the J gene lost 4 bases, with 20 bases spanning the gap. Germline lookup yields CDR1 LNHDA and CDR2 SQIVND (reference sequence). The CDR3 runs 16 residues.

V gene TRBV2 combines with J gene TRBJ1-2; 8 nucleotides match TRBD1. Germline values: CDR1 SNHLY, CDR2 FYNNEI. This CDR3 region has 13 residues. With 4 bases clipped from V and 6 bases from J, the junction kept 4 bases outside the gene matches. The CDR3 DNA reads TGTGCCAGCAGTGGTACAGGGGGGAATGGCTACACCTTC. Residues: CASSGTGGNGYTF.

The chain combines TRBV14 with TRBJ2-1, with 9 positions matching TRBD2. Germline CDR1 is SGHDN and CDR2 is FVKESK. J was trimmed by 5 bases and V by 2 bases; bases with no gene match: 7. This CDR3 contains 16 residues. The CDR3 sequence: CASSQPPGLAHNEQFF. The CDR3 coding sequence is TGTGCCAGCAGCCAACCACCGGGACTAGCTCACAATGAGCAGTTCTTC.

This chain links TRBV3-1 (or the pseudogene TRBV3-2) with TRBJ2-7; tentative D call: TRBD2 (7 bases). Germline V gives CDR1 LGHDT, CDR2 YNNKEL (reference sequence). Deletions cut 0 bases from V and 6 bases from J, with 24 bases between. This CDR3 contains 18 residues. The CDR3 nucleotides read TGTGCCAGCAGCCAAGATAATGGGGGCGGGAGCTCCATCTCCGAGCAGTACTTC. Encoded protein: CASSQDNGGGSSISEQYF.

The chain combines TRBV19 with TRBJ1-6; D is undetermined. The CDR3 consists of 15 residues. Trimming stripped 2 bases from V and 7 bases from J, with 12 bases between. Germline V gene data show CDR1 as LNHDA and CDR2 as SQIVND (reference sequence). CDR3 in amino acids: CASSIRGGLNSPLHF. CDR3 in DNA: TGTGCCAGTAGTATACGGGGTGGTCTAAATTCACCCCTCCACTTT.

This chain uses TRBV12-3 or TRBV12-4 with TRBJ2-1, with unresolved D. The CDR3 extends over 11 amino acids. The ends were cut back, 7 bases at V and 3 bases at J, with 4 bases in the middle. CDR3 sequence (DNA): TGTGCCAGCACTAGCTACAATGAGCAGTTCTTC. It yields the protein CASTSYNEQFF.

This clone was detected once. This chain connects TRBV6-5 to TRBJ2-3; 8 bases match TRBD1. The CDR3 sequence is 15 residues long. CDR1 is MNHEY and CDR2 is SVGAGI in the germline V gene. The V segment lost 6 bases and the J segment 1 base; nucleotides outside the gene matches: 6. The CDR3 DNA sequence: TGTGCCAGCAGGGGATCGACAGGGGGCACAGATACGCAGTATTTT. It yields the protein CASRGSTGGTDTQYF.

The chain recombines TRBV9 with TRBJ2-7; D gene unclear. In germline, CDR1 is SGDLS, CDR2 YYNGEE. V was trimmed by 4 bases and J by 2 bases, leaving 13 bases between them. The CDR3 is 14 amino acids. CDR3 region: CASSTTENTYEQYF. In DNA, the CDR3 is TGTGCCAGCAGCACAACAGAAAACACCTACGAGCAGTACTTC.

This clone has a single count. J is TRBJ2-1 and V is TRBV6-2 or TRBV6-3, with 9 bases matching TRBD2. The CDR3 consists of 15 residues. Germline V gives CDR1 MNHEY, CDR2 SVGEGT. Losses at the gene ends were 6 bases for V and 3 bases for J; bases not matched to a gene: 6. CDR3 in DNA: TGTGCCAGCAGCCGTAGCGGGAGTGACTACAATGAGCAGTTCTTC. It is translated as CASSRSGSDYNEQFF.

The count of this clone is one. This sequence joins TRBV29-1 and TRBJ1-5; TRBD1 matches at 8 bases. V gave up 5 bases and J gave up 3 bases; unmatched junction bases: 9. Germline CDR1 is SQVTM and CDR2 is ANQGSEA. This CDR3 has 15 residues. The CDR3 protein is CSVTTGTGVNQPQHF. Here the CDR3 DNA reads TGCAGCGTTACCACCGGGACAGGAGTCAATCAGCCCCAGCATTTT. The full variable domain, rest sourced from reference TRBV29-1 and TRBJ1-5, is SAVISQKPSRDICQRGTSLTIQCQVDSQVTMMFWYRQQPGQSLTLIATANQGSEATYESGFVIDKFPISRPNLTFSTLTVSNMSPEDSSIYLCSVTTGTGVNQPQHFGDGTRLSIL.

This clone was seen a handful of times. V is TRBV7-2 and J is TRBJ2-7; 7 positions match TRBD1. Germline V gene data show CDR1 as SGHTA and CDR2 as FQGNSA. CDR3 size: 15 residues. After removal of 2 bases from V and 0 bases from J, the junction contained 4 bases not matched to a gene. This CDR3 reads CASSLKGQNSYEQYF. CDR3 DNA: TGTGCCAGCAGCTTAAAGGGACAGAACTCCTACGAGCAGTACTTC.